Sequencing of this T cell receptor beta chain was carried out in a study of cytomegalovirus exposure and HLA in healthy donors. Germline lookup yields CDR1 SNHLY and CDR2 FYNNEI. The CDR3 is 14 residues long. The germline V and J ends were trimmed by 6 bases and 3 bases, with 15 bases remaining between them. Findings and caveats of the study: Most TCR sequences showed up rarely, but some public TCRs showed up in many donors. Previous analysis showed most TCR beta V segments were productive about 90% or about 30% of the time.

For this clone: Its antigen is unidentified.

Researchers ran the PCR with 60 Vbeta and 13 Jbeta primers. Data came from immunoSEQ multiplex PCR; TCRdb stores just in-frame clones and leaves some out. This table has approximately 110,000 clones, approximately 69% appearing once. The specimen was PBMCs. The chain couples TRBV2 to TRBJ2-7; possible D gene TRBD2, 5 bases. This sequence originates from a man younger than 40 in good health and CMV-seronegative. In DNA, the CDR3 is TGTGCCAGCAGAGGACGTGAGGGCCGCTACGAGCAGTACTTC. As protein: CASRGREGRYEQYF.